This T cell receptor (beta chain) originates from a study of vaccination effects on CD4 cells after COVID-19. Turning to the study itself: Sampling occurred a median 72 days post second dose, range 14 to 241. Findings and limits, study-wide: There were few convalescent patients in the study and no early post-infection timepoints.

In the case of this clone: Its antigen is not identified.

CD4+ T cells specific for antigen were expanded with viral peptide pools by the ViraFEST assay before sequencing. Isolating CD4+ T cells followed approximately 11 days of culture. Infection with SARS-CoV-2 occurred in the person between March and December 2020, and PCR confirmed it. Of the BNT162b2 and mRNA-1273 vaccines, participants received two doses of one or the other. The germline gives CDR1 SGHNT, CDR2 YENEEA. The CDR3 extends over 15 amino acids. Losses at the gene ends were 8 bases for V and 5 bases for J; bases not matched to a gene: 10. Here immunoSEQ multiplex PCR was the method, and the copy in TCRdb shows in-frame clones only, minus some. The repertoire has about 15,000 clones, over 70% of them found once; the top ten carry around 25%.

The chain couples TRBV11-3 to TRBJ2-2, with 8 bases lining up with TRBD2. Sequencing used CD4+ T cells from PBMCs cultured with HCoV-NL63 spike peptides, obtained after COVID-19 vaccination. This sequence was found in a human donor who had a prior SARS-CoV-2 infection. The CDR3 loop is CASGPGLVETGELFF. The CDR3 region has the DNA TGTGCCAGCGGCCCGGGACTAGTAGAGACCGGGGAGCTGTTTTTT.